This TCR beta chain was sequenced during a study of CD8 T cells in Susac syndrome. RNA, at about 0.5 to 1 ug, was reverse transcribed with random hexamers. TCRdb ran MiXCR on the immunoSEQ multiplex PCR reads and lists one entry per CDR3 protein. Of over 80,000 distinct CDR3 sequences detected, about 93% appear once; the ten largest clones hold approximately 0.9%. Trimming at V came to 3 bases and at J to 0 bases, leaving 3 bases not matched to a gene. CDR3 length: 16 residues. In Susac syndrome patients, recently defined diagnostic criteria for definite or probable disease were met. This clonotype has a handful of counts.

This TCR derives from a human donor with Susac syndrome. The rearrangement uses TRBV12-3 or TRBV12-4 and TRBJ1-5, with 9 bases matching TRBD1. Sequencing used CD8+ T cells from PBMCs. CDR3 DNA: TGTGCCAGCAGTTTGGGACAGGGTTATAGCAATCAGCCCCAGCATTTT. It translates to CASSLGQGYSNQPQHF.